The 27 T cell receptor beta chains reported below all come from one sample, sequenced in a study of CD8 T cells in ankylosing spondylitis. TCRdb used MiXCR to reprocess the 5' RACE reads, holding one entry per CDR3 protein. The sample contains 200,000 to 300,000 distinct CDR3 sequences, about 24% of which appear only once. The specimen sequenced was blood, either unsorted or a sorted T cell fraction (not recorded which). The receptors stem from a male donor with ankylosing spondylitis or in good health (not recorded which).

Worth noting for this clonotype: One end of the junction does not line up with germline, which may come from a read error. The chain recombines TRBV6-1 with TRBJ1-5, with D tentatively TRBD1 (5 bases). Germline CDR1 and CDR2: MNHNS and SASEGT. This CDR3 contains 15 residues. CDR3 DNA sequence: TGTGCCAGCAGCCTGACAGCAGATAGCAATCGGCCCCAGCATTTT. It specifies CASSLTADSNRPQHF.

This clonotype was detected many times. The chain carries TRBV20-1 and TRBJ1-5; D remains ambiguous. Trimming took off 7 bases at V and 0 bases at J, with 10 bases between the two ends. In germline, CDR1 is DFQATT, CDR2 SNEGSKA (reference sequence). The CDR3 has 13 residues. The CDR3 protein is CSVARDSNQPQHF. CDR3 sequence (DNA): TGCAGTGTCGCGCGGGATAGCAATCAGCCCCAGCATTTT.

This clonotype turned up a few times. The V and J genes are TRBV20-1 and TRBJ2-7; a possible D gene is TRBD1 (6 bases). This CDR3 is built from 16 residues. Looked up from germline, CDR1 is DFQATT and CDR2 is SNEGSKA (reference sequence). Trimming took off 5 bases at V and 4 bases at J, with 24 bases between the two ends. CDR3 DNA: TGCAGTGCTGGGATCCAGGACAGCTCAAGCTCTTACGAGCAGTACTTC. It codes for CSAGIQDSSSSYEQYF.

A few counts support this clonotype. This chain links TRBV5-1 with TRBJ1-2; 10 bases are shared with TRBD1. V lost 4 bases and J lost 8; bases outside the gene matches: 11. CDR3 size: 15 residues. CDR1 is SGHRS, CDR2 YFSETQ, per germline. For the CDR3, the DNA is TGCGCCAGCAGCACCTCCTCCGGGACAGGGGTGGGCTACACCTTC. Protein: CASSTSSGTGVGYTF.

This clonotype was counted many times. The chain is built from TRBV12-3 or TRBV12-4 and TRBJ1-1; D remains ambiguous. The CDR3 contains 11 residues. The V and J ends lost 6 bases and 1 base respectively, with 3 bases between them. CDR3 nucleotide sequence: TGTGCCAGCAGACAGAACACTGAAGCTTTCTTT. It specifies CASRQNTEAFF.

There are a few counts of this clonotype. The chain is built from TRBV12-3 or TRBV12-4 and TRBJ2-5; D uncertain. The germline V and J ends were trimmed by 3 bases and 0 bases, with 5 bases remaining between them. There are 13 residues in the CDR3. The CDR3 DNA sequence: TGTGCCAGCAGTTTTCTGTACCAAGAGACCCAGTACTTC. Protein: CASSFLYQETQYF.

V is TRBV15 and J is TRBJ2-2, with D possibly being TRBD2 (7 bases). Deletions cut 5 bases from V and 5 bases from J, with 21 bases between. Germline values: CDR1 LNHNV, CDR2 YYDKDF (reference sequence). This CDR3 has 17 amino acids. CDR3 region: CATSRFGAGAKTGELFF. The CDR3 coding sequence is TGTGCCACCAGCCGCTTCGGCGCGGGGGCAAAGACCGGGGAGCTGTTTTTT.

This chain connects TRBV20-1 to TRBJ1-2; 8 positions match TRBD1. Germline assignment: CDR1 DFQATT and CDR2 SNEGSKA (reference sequence). The CDR3 loop spans 14 amino acids. V shed 6 bases, J shed 0 bases, and the junction held 6 bases outside the gene matches. This CDR3 reads CSAQGQEPNYGYTF. The DNA for the CDR3 is TGCAGTGCCCAGGGACAGGAGCCTAACTATGGCTACACCTTC.

The genes are TRBV29-1 and TRBJ2-5, with D unresolved. The CDR3 is 12 amino acids. Germline-derived CDR1 and CDR2 are SQVTM and ANQGSEA. Trimming took 7 bases from V and 0 from J, leaving 9 bases between them. DNA of the CDR3: TGCAGCGCCTTGGGGTACCAAGAGACCCAGTACTTC. Its translation is CSALGYQETQYF.

The chain recombines TRBV3-1 with TRBJ2-5; possibly TRBD2 for D (6 bases). Germline V gene lookup returns CDR1 LGHDT and CDR2 YNNKEL (reference sequence). The CDR3 loop spans 16 amino acids. Trimming removed 0 bases from V and 1 base from J, with 12 bases in between. The CDR3 spells CASSQEYWGVQETQYF. In DNA, the CDR3 is TGTGCCAGCAGCCAAGAATACTGGGGGGTCCAAGAGACCCAGTACTTC.

This clonotype has ten or more counts. This chain links TRBV7-2 with TRBJ2-2; TRBD2 matches 8 bases. Trimming cost V 9 bases and J 4 bases; bases outside gene matches: 13. This CDR3 region has 16 residues. CDR1 and CDR2 (germline): SGHTA, FQGNSA. The CDR3 DNA reads TGTGCCAGGCAATCTTCGGGGGGGCCCTCCACCGGGGAGCTGTTTTTT. Residues: CARQSSGGPSTGELFF.

The genes are TRBV12-3 or TRBV12-4 and TRBJ2-7; 11 positions agree with TRBD2. With V trimmed by 5 bases and J by 4 bases, 7 bases remained unmatched. The CDR3 totals 15 residues. The CDR3 DNA reads TGTGCCAGCAGTGCCTTGACTAGCGGGGCTTACGAGCAGTACTTC. It is translated as CASSALTSGAYEQYF.

In its sample, this clonotype was seen a few times. This chain links TRBV12-3 or TRBV12-4 with TRBJ2-7, with 11 bases lining up with TRBD2. The trim removed 2 bases at V and 3 bases at J, leaving 0 bases unmatched. This CDR3 has 14 residues. The CDR3 DNA reads TGTGCCAGCAGTTTACTAGCGGGGGGCTACGAGCAGTACTTC. Translated, it gives CASSLLAGGYEQYF.

In its sample, this clonotype was seen once. This chain connects TRBV3-1 to TRBJ2-4; tentatively, D is TRBD2 (5 bases). The CDR3 contains 15 residues. CDR1 and CDR2 (germline): LGHDT, YNNKEL (reference sequence). Between the trimmed V and J ends, which lost 4 bases and 6 bases, there was a span of 16 bases. In nucleotides, the CDR3 is TGTGCCAGCAGCCCCGGGATCGGGTCCGCAAACATTCAGTACTTC. Translation gives CASSPGIGSANIQYF.

This clonotype was seen repeatedly, ten times or more. V gene TRBV20-1 combines with J gene TRBJ1-5; possibly TRBD1 for D (6 bases). Germline loops: CDR1 DFQATT, CDR2 SNEGSKA (reference sequence). The V end was cut by 4 bases, the J end by 1 base, with 14 bases between. This CDR3 has 15 residues. CDR3 DNA sequence: TGCAGTGCTACCACAGGGCAGAGGAGCAATCAGCCCCAGCATTTT. Encoded protein: CSATTGQRSNQPQHF.

V is TRBV20-1 and J is TRBJ2-3; D uncertain. CDR1 is DFQATT, CDR2 SNEGSKA, per germline (reference sequence). This CDR3 comprises 14 residues. V lost 5 bases and J 0 bases, leaving 12 bases between the germline ends. CDR3 in amino acids: CSAHRTRSTDTQYF. CDR3 sequence (DNA): TGCAGTGCTCATCGGACCCGAAGCACAGATACGCAGTATTTT.

V gene TRBV6-1 combines with J gene TRBJ2-3, with 7 bases that match TRBD2. The ends lost 3 bases at V and 0 bases at J; junction bases unmatched: 3. This CDR3 is 15 amino acids long. Germline V gene lookup returns CDR1 MNHNS and CDR2 SASEGT. CDR3 nucleotide sequence: TGTGCCAGCAGTGAGGGAGGGATAAGCACAGATACGCAGTATTTT. Protein: CASSEGGISTDTQYF.

This clonotype has just a few counts. The rearrangement links TRBV20-1 to TRBJ2-3, with TRBD2 matching 12 bases. The junction had 13 bases not matched to a gene; V was cut back by 2 bases and J by 7 bases. Germline loops: CDR1 DFQATT, CDR2 SNEGSKA (reference sequence). The CDR3 length is 17 residues. CDR3 in amino acids: CSARPTTSGGTPNTQYF. DNA for the CDR3: TGCAGTGCTAGACCAACCACTAGCGGGGGGACCCCGAATACGCAGTATTTT.

The chain links TRBV5-1 to TRBJ2-1; no clear D gene. This CDR3 is 14 amino acids long. The germline CDR1 and CDR2 sequences are SGHRS and YFSETQ. The V and J ends lost 0 bases and 8 bases respectively, with 12 bases between them. The CDR3: CASSLVSVFDEQFF. The CDR3 DNA is TGCGCCAGCAGCTTGGTGTCGGTTTTTGATGAGCAGTTCTTC.

This clonotype was seen many times. This chain links TRBV20-1 with TRBJ2-7; D is unclear. The CDR3 is 14 amino acids. Germline CDR1 and CDR2: DFQATT and SNEGSKA (reference sequence). The ends were cut back, 2 bases at V and 0 bases at J, with 11 bases in the middle. This CDR3 reads CSARSPRSSYEQYF. DNA for the CDR3: TGCAGTGCTAGATCTCCGAGGAGCTCCTACGAGCAGTACTTC.

This clonotype was seen at least ten times. DNA of the CDR3: TGCAGTGCGAGGGAGGGTCGGGGAGACTATGGCTACACCTTC. Protein: CSAREGRGDYGYTF. This chain joins TRBV20-1 and TRBJ1-2; no clear D gene. In germline, CDR1 is DFQATT, CDR2 SNEGSKA (reference sequence). The CDR3 extends over 14 amino acids. The V end lost 6 bases, the J end lost 3 bases, and 17 bases lay between the germline ends.

The chain recombines TRBV5-6 with TRBJ1-3, with D hard to call. Germline assignment: CDR1 SGHDT and CDR2 YYEEEE. This CDR3 has 16 residues. V gave up 0 bases and J gave up 4 bases, with 14 bases separating them. CDR3 bases: TGTGCCAGCAGCTTGGTTGGCACGAAAAGGGGAAACACCATATATTTT. Its protein product is CASSLVGTKRGNTIYF.

This clonotype has at least ten counts. The chain combines TRBV5-1 with TRBJ1-2; D uncertain. With 4 bases removed from V and 2 bases from J, the gap between germline ends came to 12 bases. Germline V lookup: CDR1 SGHRS, CDR2 YFSETQ. CDR3 length equals 14 residues. The CDR3 sequence: CASSPWVSNYGYTF. Here the CDR3 DNA reads TGCGCCAGCAGCCCCTGGGTTTCCAACTATGGCTACACCTTC.

This rearrangement joins TRBV29-1 to TRBJ2-3; D could derive from TRBD1 or TRBD2 (6 bases each). V was cut by 7 bases and J by 4 bases, with 18 bases left in between. Germline V CDR1 and CDR2: SQVTM, ANQGSEA. This CDR3 is built from 14 residues. The CDR3, as DNA: TGCAGCGCCAAACAGGGACTGGGAGCAGATACGCAGTATTTT. Amino acid sequence: CSAKQGLGADTQYF.

This clonotype has only a few counts. The rearrangement uses TRBV5-4 and TRBJ1-2; TRBD1 agrees at 10 bases. V lost 5 bases, J lost 6 bases, and 7 bases stayed unmatched. The CDR3 runs 14 residues. Germline values: CDR1 SGHNT, CDR2 YYREEE (reference sequence). The CDR3 DNA reads as TGTGCCAGCAGTTGGGACAGGGGTGTTAATGGCTACACCTTC. This sequence encodes CASSWDRGVNGYTF.

This clonotype was counted ten times or more. The gene calls are TRBV5-1 and TRBJ2-3; 8 bases line up with TRBD2. The V segment lost 4 bases and the J segment 1 base; nucleotides outside the gene matches: 14. The CDR3 length is 18 residues. CDR1 is SGHRS and CDR2 is YFSETQ in the germline V gene. CDR3 amino acids: CASSLGLGGSGGTDTQYF. CDR3 in DNA: TGCGCCAGCAGCCTGGGACTAGGCGGGTCGGGAGGCACAGATACGCAGTATTTT.

This clonotype was found many times. V usage is TRBV29-1 and J usage is TRBJ1-5; TRBD1 is a possible D gene (5 bases). CDR3 length: 15 amino acids. V was clipped by 0 bases and J by 7 bases, with 16 bases between them. Per germline, CDR1 SQVTM and CDR2 ANQGSEA. CDR3 sequence: CSVEDGSGLGQPQHF. DNA of the CDR3: TGCAGCGTTGAAGATGGGTCAGGGTTAGGACAGCCCCAGCATTTT.